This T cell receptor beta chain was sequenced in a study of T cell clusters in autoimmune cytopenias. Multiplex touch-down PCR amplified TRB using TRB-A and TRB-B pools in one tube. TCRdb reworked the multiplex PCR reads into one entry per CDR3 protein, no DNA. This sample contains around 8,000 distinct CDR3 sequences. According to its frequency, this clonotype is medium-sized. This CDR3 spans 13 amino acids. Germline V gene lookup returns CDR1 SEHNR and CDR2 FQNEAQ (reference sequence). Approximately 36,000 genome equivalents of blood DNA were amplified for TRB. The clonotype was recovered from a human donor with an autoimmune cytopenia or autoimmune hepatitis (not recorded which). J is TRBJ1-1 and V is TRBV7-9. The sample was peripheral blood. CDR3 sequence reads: CASSSIMDREAFF.